This is a list of T cell receptor beta chains from one sample in a study of blood T cell repertoires in COVID-19. Repertoires were generated with immunoSEQ multiplex PCR, while TCRdb's copy carries only in-frame clones and drops some. The table has around 190,000 clones, about 80% seen once. Input material: peripheral blood. These receptors were taken from a man aged 60 to 75 with acute or convalescent COVID-19. CDR3s include the opening cysteine and the closing phenylalanine or tryptophan. A D gene is named only where the DNA matches it firmly. Clone size is given for some rows only: seen once, a few or many times, or a class if the clone is expanded.

d_call: .; v_call: TRBV4-3; j_call: TRBJ1-6; clone_size: few; cdr3_nt: TGCGCCAGCAGCAAAAAGCCTACAGGCAGCTCCTATAATTCACCCCTCCACTTT; cdr3_aa: CASSKKPTGSSYNSPLHF
d_call: .; v_call: TRBV4-3; j_call: TRBJ2-1; clone_size: .; cdr3_nt: TGCGCCAGCAGCCAAGAACATTCCTCCTACAATGAGCAGTTCTTC; cdr3_aa: CASSQEHSSYNEQFF
d_call: TRBD1; v_call: TRBV19; j_call: TRBJ1-2; clone_size: .; cdr3_nt: TGTGCCAGTAGCTCGTCGGGACAGGGTTACGGCTACACCTTC; cdr3_aa: CASSSSGQGYGYTF
d_call: TRBD2; v_call: TRBV3-1/TRBV3-2; j_call: TRBJ2-2; clone_size: .; cdr3_nt: TGTGCCAGCAGCCAAGTAACCGGGACTAGCGGGAGTACCGGGGAGCTGTTTTTT; cdr3_aa: CASSQVTGTSGSTGELFF
d_call: .; v_call: TRBV27; j_call: TRBJ2-7; clone_size: .; cdr3_nt: TGTGCCAGCAGCTCTCTGGGGGCGAGAAACGAGCAGTACTTC; cdr3_aa: CASSSLGARNEQYF
d_call: TRBD2; v_call: TRBV2; j_call: TRBJ2-1; clone_size: .; cdr3_nt: TGTGCCAGCACTGGGGGGGGGATCTCCTACAATGAGCAGTTCTTC; cdr3_aa: CASTGGGISYNEQFF
d_call: .; v_call: TRBV4-1; j_call: TRBJ1-3; clone_size: .; cdr3_nt: TGCGCCAGCAGCCAAGATTCAAACTCTGGAAACACCATATATTTT; cdr3_aa: CASSQDSNSGNTIYF
d_call: .; v_call: TRBV7-9; j_call: TRBJ2-1; clone_size: .; cdr3_nt: TGTGCCAGCAGCTTAGGGGCATACAATGAGCAGTTCTTC; cdr3_aa: CASSLGAYNEQFF
d_call: .; v_call: TRBV5-1; j_call: TRBJ1-5; clone_size: .; cdr3_nt: TGCGCCAGCAGCTTGGGCGTTTATAGCAATCAGCCCCAGCATTTT; cdr3_aa: CASSLGVYSNQPQHF
d_call: .; v_call: TRBV2; j_call: TRBJ2-1; clone_size: few; cdr3_nt: TGTGCCAGCGCGGTGTTCAGCTCCTACAATGAGCAGTTCTTC; cdr3_aa: CASAVFSSYNEQFF
d_call: .; v_call: TRBV5-1; j_call: TRBJ2-3; clone_size: .; cdr3_nt: TGCGCCAGCAGCTTTGCGGCAGATACGCAGTATTTT; cdr3_aa: CASSFAADTQYF
d_call: TRBD1; v_call: TRBV15; j_call: TRBJ2-7; clone_size: .; cdr3_nt: TGTGCCACCAGCGCCGGGACAGGGTGGTACGAGCAGTACTTC; cdr3_aa: CATSAGTGWYEQYF
d_call: TRBD2; v_call: TRBV7-2; j_call: TRBJ2-1; clone_size: .; cdr3_nt: TGTGCCAGCAGCCAAACCGGGACTAGCGGGGTCCTGCCCCGTGGTGAGCAGTTCTTC; cdr3_aa: CASSQTGTSGVLPRGEQFF
d_call: .; v_call: TRBV7-2; j_call: TRBJ2-3; clone_size: .; cdr3_nt: TGTGCCAGCAGCCCCCGGGGGGCCTTCAGCACAGATACGCAGTATTTT; cdr3_aa: CASSPRGAFSTDTQYF
d_call: TRBD2; v_call: TRBV20-1; j_call: TRBJ2-7; clone_size: few; cdr3_nt: TGCAGTGCTCGTGACCCTAGCGGGATCTCCTACGAGCAGTACTTC; cdr3_aa: CSARDPSGISYEQYF
d_call: TRBD1; v_call: TRBV28; j_call: TRBJ2-3; clone_size: few; cdr3_nt: TGTGCCAGCAGTTTACCGGGACAGGACGCCCATACGCAGTATTTT; cdr3_aa: CASSLPGQDAHTQYF
d_call: TRBD1; v_call: TRBV5-1; j_call: TRBJ2-2; clone_size: many; cdr3_nt: TGCGCCAGCAGACGGAGGACAGGGGTCCAGAACACCGGGGAGCTGTTTTTT; cdr3_aa: CASRRRTGVQNTGELFF
d_call: .; v_call: TRBV18; j_call: TRBJ1-1; clone_size: .; cdr3_nt: TGTGCCAGCTCACCCTCTTTCGGGGGCACTGAAGCTTTCTTT; cdr3_aa: CASSPSFGGTEAFF
d_call: TRBD1; v_call: TRBV4-2; j_call: TRBJ1-5; clone_size: .; cdr3_nt: TGTGCCAGCAGCCAGGGACAGGGTAGTCGGCAGCCCCAGCATTTT; cdr3_aa: CASSQGQGSRQPQHF
d_call: TRBD1; v_call: TRBV10-3; j_call: TRBJ2-7; clone_size: .; cdr3_nt: TGTGCCATCAACCGACAGGGGTGGGGCGACGAGCAGTACTTC; cdr3_aa: CAINRQGWGDEQYF
d_call: .; v_call: TRBV4-1; j_call: TRBJ2-2; clone_size: .; cdr3_nt: TGCGCCAGCAGCCAAGATGACAGATACACCGGGGAGCTGTTTTTT; cdr3_aa: CASSQDDRYTGELFF
d_call: .; v_call: TRBV9; j_call: TRBJ1-1; clone_size: few; cdr3_nt: TGTGCCAGCAGCGTAGACGCAGGGAACACTGAAGCTTTCTTT; cdr3_aa: CASSVDAGNTEAFF
d_call: TRBD2; v_call: TRBV7-8; j_call: TRBJ2-2; clone_size: few; cdr3_nt: TGTGCCAGCAGCTTGCGGGGGGACACCGGGGAGCTGTTTTTT; cdr3_aa: CASSLRGDTGELFF
d_call: TRBD1; v_call: TRBV29-1; j_call: TRBJ1-2; clone_size: .; cdr3_nt: TGCAGCGTTGAAGATCAGGGGGGCAAGGGCTACACCTTC; cdr3_aa: CSVEDQGGKGYTF
d_call: .; v_call: TRBV6-2/TRBV6-3; j_call: TRBJ1-1; clone_size: .; cdr3_nt: TGTGCCAGCAGTTACTCATGGGCGGGTCGGGACACTGAAGCTTTCTTT; cdr3_aa: CASSYSWAGRDTEAFF
d_call: TRBD1; v_call: TRBV7-6; j_call: TRBJ1-2; clone_size: .; cdr3_nt: TGTGCCAGCAGCCCGGGGACAGGTCTACCAATAGGCTATGGCTACACCTTC; cdr3_aa: CASSPGTGLPIGYGYTF
d_call: .; v_call: TRBV6-5; j_call: TRBJ1-6; clone_size: once; cdr3_nt: TGTGCCAGCACCGACGCAGGGGTGGGCAATTCACCCCTCCACTTT; cdr3_aa: CASTDAGVGNSPLHF
d_call: .; v_call: TRBV7-8; j_call: TRBJ1-5; clone_size: .; cdr3_nt: TGTGCCAGCAGCCTAGGTACGAGGAATAGCAATCAGCCCCAGCATTTT; cdr3_aa: CASSLGTRNSNQPQHF
d_call: TRBD1; v_call: TRBV6-5; j_call: TRBJ1-5; clone_size: .; cdr3_nt: TGTGCCAGCAGTTACTCACAACAGGGGAATCAGCCCCAGCATTTT; cdr3_aa: CASSYSQQGNQPQHF
d_call: TRBD1; v_call: TRBV4-2; j_call: TRBJ2-7; clone_size: .; cdr3_nt: TGTGCCAGCAGCCAGGGACAGGGAGCCTACGAGCAGTACTTC; cdr3_aa: CASSQGQGAYEQYF
d_call: .; v_call: TRBV9; j_call: TRBJ1-1; clone_size: .; cdr3_nt: TGTGCCAGCAGCGTAGGGGCGAACACTGAAGCTTTCTTT; cdr3_aa: CASSVGANTEAFF
d_call: TRBD1; v_call: TRBV7-9; j_call: TRBJ2-1; clone_size: .; cdr3_nt: TGTGCCAGCAGACCGCCGGGACAGGGTAATGAGCAGTTCTTC; cdr3_aa: CASRPPGQGNEQFF
d_call: .; v_call: TRBV12-5; j_call: TRBJ2-1; clone_size: .; cdr3_nt: TGTGCTAGTGGTTTGCAGCGGACTCCTTACAATGAGCAGTTCTTC; cdr3_aa: CASGLQRTPYNEQFF
d_call: TRBD1; v_call: TRBV5-4; j_call: TRBJ1-2; clone_size: .; cdr3_nt: TGTGCCAGCAGCCCGCGGGACAGGTTTAACTATGGCTACACCTTC; cdr3_aa: CASSPRDRFNYGYTF
d_call: .; v_call: TRBV12-3/TRBV12-4; j_call: TRBJ1-1; clone_size: .; cdr3_nt: TGTGCCAGCAGTAGAAACAGGGAAACTGAAGCTTTCTTT; cdr3_aa: CASSRNRETEAFF
d_call: TRBD2; v_call: TRBV6-5; j_call: TRBJ2-7; clone_size: .; cdr3_nt: TGTGCCAGCACTCCGGGGGGGGATTACGAGCAGTACTTC; cdr3_aa: CASTPGGDYEQYF
d_call: TRBD2; v_call: TRBV6-5; j_call: TRBJ2-7; clone_size: once; cdr3_nt: TGTGCCAGCGGACTAGCGGTATACGAGCAGTACTTC; cdr3_aa: CASGLAVYEQYF
d_call: .; v_call: TRBV10-3; j_call: TRBJ2-3; clone_size: .; cdr3_nt: TGTGCCATCAGTGAAGAGGCTACATACACAGATACGCAGTATTTT; cdr3_aa: CAISEEATYTDTQYF
d_call: .; v_call: TRBV30; j_call: TRBJ1-1; clone_size: once; cdr3_nt: TGTGCCTGGAGTGTCCGCGGGGGCACTGAAGCTTTCTTT; cdr3_aa: CAWSVRGGTEAFF
d_call: TRBD1; v_call: TRBV5-5; j_call: TRBJ1-1; clone_size: .; cdr3_nt: TGTGCCAGCAGCCGATCGGACAGGTTATTTTCGGACACTGAAGCTTTCTTT; cdr3_aa: CASSRSDRLFSDTEAFF